Each of the 2 T cell receptor beta chains below was sequenced from the same sample in a study of T cell responses to AZD1222 COVID-19 vaccine (dated by TCRdb to the early 2020s). This sample's time point label indicates: baseline before first vaccination. Library creation used the immunoSEQ multiplex PCR assay. Held by TCRdb, this immuneACCESS table contains in-frame sequences only and omits some clones. Under half of the omission traces to an unresolved V gene where checked; the cause of the rest is unknown. The sample table contains roughly 120,000 clones; only one count was recorded for approximately 89% of them. 4% to 6% of the sample is taken by the ten largest. This specimen consisted of peripheral blood, obtained on day 0 of AZD1222 vaccination. Source of these receptors: an adult in good health.

The chain has TRBV19 and TRBJ1-3; weak D call: TRBD1 (5 bases). CDR1 and CDR2 (germline): LNHDA, SQIVND (reference sequence). CDR3 length: 14 amino acids. Trimming stripped 9 bases from V and 4 bases from J, with 16 bases between. CDR3 region: CASRIREKGNTIYF. CDR3 DNA: TGTGCCAGCCGAATCAGGGAAAAGGGAAACACCATATATTTT.

This chain joins TRBV9 and TRBJ1-2; D is perhaps TRBD1 (6 bases). CDR1 SGDLS and CDR2 YYNGEE come from the germline V gene. The CDR3 runs to 14 residues. With 2 bases removed from V and 3 bases from J, the gap between germline ends came to 11 bases. The CDR3 nucleotides read TGTGCCAGCAGCGTGTCGGGGGGCGACTATGGCTACACCTTC. Amino acids: CASSVSGGDYGYTF.